Presented here are 28 T cell receptor beta chains from one specimen sequenced in a study of shared clonotypes between healthy human individuals (dated by TCRdb to 2019 to 2021). Receptors were amplified or captured by the immunoSEQ multiplex PCR assay. Sourced from immuneACCESS, this table was stored by TCRdb with only in-frame sequences that have V and J called. A share of the clones is absent; for the studies checked, an unresolved V gene accounts for under half, and the remainder has no known explanation. The sample table records 2.3 million or so clones; approximately 95% of these occur just once. Under 0.45% of the sample is in the top ten clones. The sequenced material came from naive CD4+ T cells from PBMCs. Read against the paper, the sample's cell subset or site label means: CD45RA+ positively selected. The receptors originated from a man younger than 35 in good health. Some clones in this sample may be carry-over from other donors' samples.

This clone appeared once. The V and J genes are TRBV10-3 and TRBJ1-3, with 8 bases aligning to TRBD1. CDR3 size: 17 residues. The germline V gene has CDR1 ENHRY and CDR2 SYGVKD. With 7 bases clipped from V and 1 base from J, the junction kept 12 bases outside the gene matches. CDR3 sequence: CAITAPDRGGSGNTIYF. The CDR3 nucleotides read TGTGCCATCACCGCCCCCGACAGGGGAGGGTCTGGAAACACCATATATTTT.

This chain joins TRBV9 and TRBJ1-1; D gene ambiguous. The CDR3 is made up of 18 amino acids. V lost 0 bases and J lost 0, with 18 bases in between. Germline lookup yields CDR1 SGDLS and CDR2 YYNGEE. The CDR3 spells CASSVGIRGGALNTEAFF. The CDR3 bases are TGTGCCAGCAGCGTAGGAATCAGAGGTGGCGCGCTGAACACTGAAGCTTTCTTT.

This sequence joins TRBV30 and TRBJ2-6; D is uncertain. Trimming left V 4 bases short and J 1 base short, with 2 bases between. The CDR3 has 12 amino acids. Germline loops: CDR1 GTSNPN, CDR2 SVGIG (reference sequence). The chain's CDR3 is CAWTSGANVLTF. The CDR3 DNA reads as TGTGCCTGGACTTCTGGGGCCAACGTCCTGACTTTC.

The chain uses TRBV6-5 and TRBJ1-1; the match to TRBD1 covers 9 bases. The trim removed 1 base at V and 6 bases at J, leaving 3 bases unmatched. Per germline, CDR1 MNHEY and CDR2 SVGAGI. This CDR3 has 14 amino acids. CDR3 residues: CASSYWDRESEAFF. In DNA, the CDR3 is TGTGCCAGCAGTTACTGGGACAGGGAGTCTGAAGCTTTCTTT.

V is TRBV5-4 and J is TRBJ1-2; D gene unclear. Trimming removed 3 bases from V and 0 bases from J, with 15 bases in between. Per the germline V gene, CDR1 is SGHNT and CDR2 is YYREEE (reference sequence). This CDR3 has 16 residues. CDR3 nucleotides: TGTGCCAGCAGCTCAGCGCGGGGAGAGGCTAACTATGGCTACACCTTC. As protein: CASSSARGEANYGYTF. Supplemented by reference TRBV5-4 and TRBJ1-2, the full variable domain reads ETGVTQSPTHLIKTRGQQVTLRCSSQSGHNTVSWYQQALGQGPQFIFQYYREEENGRGNFPPRFSGLQFPNYSSELNVNALELDDSALYLCASSSARGEANYGYTFGSGTRLTVV.

This clone occurred a few times. V usage is TRBV5-1 and J usage is TRBJ1-1; D may be TRBD1 (5 bases). V was trimmed by 2 bases and J by 3 bases, leaving 11 bases between them. The CDR3 runs 14 residues. Germline CDR1 SGHRS, CDR2 YFSETQ. In nucleotides, the CDR3 is TGCGCCAGCAGCTTCGGACGGGGCGACACTGAAGCTTTCTTT. This codes for CASSFGRGDTEAFF.

The V call is TRBV2, the J call TRBJ2-1; 13 bases fit TRBD2. The V segment lost 6 bases and the J segment 8 bases; nucleotides outside the gene matches: 7. The CDR3 has 15 residues. In germline, CDR1 is SNHLY, CDR2 FYNNEI. CDR3 coding DNA: TGTGCCAGCAGCTTGGGACTAGCGGGATTGTATGAGCAGTTCTTC. Translating it yields CASSLGLAGLYEQFF.

This chain links TRBV9 with TRBJ1-1; D is possibly TRBD1 (6 bases). The CDR3 is 16 amino acids. Germline values: CDR1 SGDLS, CDR2 YYNGEE. V was shortened by 4 bases and J by 6 bases, with 22 bases between the two germline ends. In DNA form, the CDR3 reads TGTGCCAGCAGCCCCCCCGGTCGGGGGGCTGACCCTGAAGCTTTCTTT. Its translation is CASSPPGRGADPEAFF.

V gene TRBV18 combines with J gene TRBJ2-3; TRBD2 aligns across 14 bases. The CDR3 is 16 residues long. The ends lost 3 bases at V and 4 bases at J; junction bases unmatched: 3. Germline CDR1 KGHSH, CDR2 LQKENI. CDR3 bases: TGTGCCAGCTCACCGGGGACTAGCGGGAGTGCAGATACGCAGTATTTT. It yields the protein CASSPGTSGSADTQYF.

The chain joins TRBV5-1 to TRBJ2-3, with D perhaps assigned TRBD1 or TRBD2 (5 bases each). CDR3 length: 15 amino acids. Trimming removed 4 bases from V and 2 bases from J, with 14 bases in between. The germline CDR1 and CDR2 sequences are SGHRS and YFSETQ. CDR3 residues: CASSVALGVTDTQYF. The CDR3 DNA reads as TGCGCCAGCAGCGTGGCTTTGGGGGTCACAGATACGCAGTATTTT.

V and J are TRBV27 and TRBJ2-5, with 8 nucleotides matching TRBD1. The V segment lost 5 bases and the J segment 5 bases; nucleotides outside the gene matches: 10. The germline gives CDR1 MNHEY, CDR2 SMNVEV (reference sequence). The CDR3 sequence is 15 residues long. Written as DNA, the CDR3 is TGTGCCAGCAGTACGCAGGGGGCGTTTTGGGAGACCCAGTACTTC. Translated: CASSTQGAFWETQYF.

The rearrangement links TRBV28 to TRBJ2-3, with unresolved D. Germline V gene data show CDR1 as MDHEN and CDR2 as SYDVKM. The V end was cut by 3 bases, the J end by 7 bases, with 5 bases between. CDR3 size: 11 residues. As DNA, the CDR3 is TGTGCCAGCAGTTTTTCGAATACGCAGTATTTT. Translated, it gives CASSFSNTQYF.

The count of this clone is one. The chain couples TRBV19 to TRBJ2-4; D ambiguous. The CDR3 runs to 11 residues. The germline gives CDR1 LNHDA, CDR2 SQIVND (reference sequence). V lost 10 bases, J lost 5 bases, and 9 bases lay in between. The CDR3 sequence: CATSRENIQYF. The CDR3 DNA reads as TGTGCCACCTCTCGGGAAAACATTCAGTACTTC. The full variable domain, in which reference TRBV19 and TRBJ2-4 provide the parts outside the CDR3, is DGGITQSPKYLFRKEGQNVTLSCEQNLNHDAMYWYRQDPGQGLRLIYYSQIVNDFQKGDIAEGYSVSREKKESFPLTVTSAQKNPTAFYLCATSRENIQYFGAGTRLSVL.

J is TRBJ1-4 and V is TRBV6-5; no clear D gene. The length of the CDR3 is 14 residues. V lost 8 bases, J lost 4 bases, and 14 bases lay in between. Germline lookup yields CDR1 MNHEY and CDR2 SVGAGI. The CDR3 is CASGSGINNEKLFF. CDR3 nucleotide sequence: TGTGCCAGCGGATCCGGGATCAATAATGAAAAACTGTTTTTT.

The chain recombines TRBV7-8 with TRBJ2-5; D may be TRBD1 or TRBD2 (5 bases each). Trimming stripped 2 bases from V and 3 bases from J, with 25 bases between. The germline gives CDR1 SGHVS, CDR2 FQNEAQ. The CDR3 contains 19 residues. As DNA, the CDR3 is TGTGCCAGCAGCTTATTCCCCCTGGACCCGGGGACGGAGAAAGAGACCCAGTACTTC. Residues: CASSLFPLDPGTEKETQYF. Looking up the rest from reference TRBV7-8 and TRBJ2-5 gives the full variable domain: GAGVSQSPRYKVAKRGQDVALRCDPISGHVSLFWYQQALGQGPEFLTYFQNEAQLDKSGLPSDRFFAERPEGSVSTLKIQRTQQEDSAVYLCASSLFPLDPGTEKETQYFGPGTRLLVL.

The V and J genes are TRBV28 and TRBJ2-5; 10 bases agree with TRBD2. CDR3 size: 17 residues. J lost 5 bases, V lost 1 base, and 10 bases had no gene match. From germline, CDR1 is MDHEN and CDR2 SYDVKM. Written as DNA, the CDR3 is TGTGCCAGCAGTTTATTGAGCGGGAGGGCCTCGGGCGAGACCCAGTACTTC. Protein product: CASSLLSGRASGETQYF.

This clone was detected only once. This chain joins TRBV7-9 and TRBJ2-3; 11 bases agree with TRBD2. V lost 5 bases, J lost 2 bases, and 6 bases stayed unmatched. The CDR3 length is 16 residues. The germline CDR1 and CDR2 sequences are SEHNR and FQNEAQ (reference sequence). CDR3 sequence reads: CASSPTSGGDTDTQYF. The CDR3 region has the DNA TGTGCCAGCAGCCCCACTAGCGGGGGAGACACAGATACGCAGTATTTT.

This clone was found once. This chain uses TRBV11-2 with TRBJ1-3; D not certain. Looked up from germline, CDR1 is SGHAT and CDR2 is FQNNGV. The ends were cut back, 1 base at V and 0 bases at J, with 13 bases in the middle. The CDR3 length is 17 residues. CDR3 in amino acids: CASSLAFHTNSGNTIYF. As DNA, the CDR3 is TGTGCCAGCAGCTTAGCTTTTCACACCAACTCTGGAAACACCATATATTTT.

The rearrangement uses TRBV5-1 and TRBJ2-1, with 8 nucleotides matching TRBD2. V dropped 3 bases and J dropped 9; count of bases not matched to a gene: 11. This CDR3 is built from 15 residues. Germline assignment: CDR1 SGHRS and CDR2 YFSETQ. The DNA for the CDR3 is TGCGCCAGCAGCTGGATGCCGGGACTAGTGGGTGAGCAGTTCTTC. This sequence encodes CASSWMPGLVGEQFF.

The rearrangement links TRBV18 to TRBJ1-2; D call uncertain. Germline-derived CDR1 and CDR2 are KGHSH and LQKENI. The length of the CDR3 is 13 residues. The V end lost 4 bases, the J end lost 4 bases, and 10 bases lay between the germline ends. CDR3 sequence (DNA): TGTGCCAGCTCACTACAGAATCTCTATGGCTACACCTTC. This gives the protein CASSLQNLYGYTF.

This chain uses TRBV11-2 with TRBJ2-3; D tentatively fits TRBD1 or TRBD2 (5 bases each). Germline lookup yields CDR1 SGHAT and CDR2 FQNNGV. The CDR3 consists of 15 residues. Trimming left V 5 bases short and J 2 bases short, with 14 bases between. CDR3 DNA sequence: TGTGCCAGCAGCAGAACCGGGACCTACACAGATACGCAGTATTTT. Translation gives CASSRTGTYTDTQYF.

The V call is TRBV5-1, the J call TRBJ1-2; D is possibly TRBD1 (6 bases). Germline V CDR1 and CDR2: SGHRS, YFSETQ. The CDR3 length is 14 residues. V shed 1 base and J shed 8 bases, with 15 bases lying between them. The CDR3 region is CASSLRGGKEGYTF. As DNA, the CDR3 is TGCGCCAGCAGCTTGAGGGGGGGCAAAGAGGGCTACACCTTC.

V and J are TRBV27 and TRBJ1-3; TRBD1 matches 10 bases. Germline assignment: CDR1 MNHEY and CDR2 SMNVEV (reference sequence). CDR3 length: 17 amino acids. The V and J ends lost 5 bases and 0 bases, in that order; junction bases with no gene match: 7. The CDR3 here is CASSKGQGIYSGNTIYF. The CDR3 DNA reads TGTGCCAGCAGTAAGGGACAGGGGATATACTCTGGAAACACCATATATTTT.

The rearrangement uses TRBV9 and TRBJ2-7, with a weak D call TRBD1 (5 bases). Germline CDR1 and CDR2: SGDLS and YYNGEE. V gave up 0 bases and J gave up 0 bases, with 7 bases separating them. The CDR3 has 14 amino acids. For the CDR3, the DNA is TGTGCCAGCAGCGTAGGGGGCGACTCCTACGAGCAGTACTTC. This translates into CASSVGGDSYEQYF.

This clone was observed once. The genes are TRBV5-1 and TRBJ2-7; 8 bases are shared with TRBD1. Germline trimming cut 0 bases from V and 7 bases from J; bases unmatched to any gene: 3. This CDR3 spans 13 amino acids. Germline lookup yields CDR1 SGHRS and CDR2 YFSETQ. CDR3 nucleotide sequence: TGCGCCAGCAGCTTGGCCCAGGGGGCAGAGCAGTACTTC. This codes for CASSLAQGAEQYF.

The genes are TRBV6-6 and TRBJ1-2, with 10 bases fitting TRBD1. The CDR3 loop spans 16 amino acids. Trimming cost V 6 bases and J 4 bases; bases outside gene matches: 11. The germline V gene has CDR1 MNHNY and CDR2 SVGAGI (reference sequence). The CDR3 loop is CASSTPDRGRGYGYTF. In nucleotides, the CDR3 is TGTGCCAGCAGCACACCCGACAGGGGGCGCGGCTATGGCTACACCTTC.

This clone was counted a single time. This rearrangement joins TRBV11-1 to TRBJ2-7; TRBD2 aligns across 10 bases. From germline, CDR1 is SGHAT and CDR2 FQDESV (reference sequence). The V and J ends lost 1 base and 3 bases, in that order; junction bases with no gene match: 6. The CDR3 runs to 16 residues. The CDR3 is CASSLVQREGRYEQYF. The CDR3 nucleotides read TGTGCCAGCAGCTTAGTCCAGCGGGAGGGCCGCTACGAGCAGTACTTC.

The chain has TRBV28 and TRBJ1-1; a weak D match, TRBD1 (5 bases). Germline loops: CDR1 MDHEN, CDR2 SYDVKM. The CDR3 has 16 residues. V lost 7 bases to trimming and J lost 3 bases, with 21 bases between them. CDR3 sequence (DNA): TGTGCCAGCATCCGGAATCCGGGGGGGAGCCACACTGAAGCTTTCTTT. It translates to CASIRNPGGSHTEAFF.